The 32 T cell receptor beta chains listed next were all sequenced from one sample in a study of blood T cell repertoires in COVID-19. This table comes from immunoSEQ multiplex PCR, and its TCRdb copy is limited to in-frame clones, with some not included. The table lists 310,000 or so clones, 85% to 90% of them singletons, with about 10% in the top ten. The sample taken for sequencing was PBMCs or T cells enriched from blood (not recorded which). The receptors originated from a woman between 18 and 29 years old who had recovered from COVID-19.

This chain links TRBV28 with TRBJ1-2; possibly TRBD1 for D (6 bases). V lost 4 bases, J lost 4 bases, and 13 bases lay in between. Germline CDR1 and CDR2: MDHEN and SYDVKM. The CDR3 covers 14 residues. CDR3 in amino acids: CASSSGAGSYGYTF. For the CDR3, the DNA is TGTGCCAGCAGTTCAGGGGCAGGGAGCTATGGCTACACCTTC.

The V call is TRBV5-6, the J call TRBJ1-4; D possibly corresponds to TRBD1 (5 bases). This CDR3 contains 14 residues. V was cut by 4 bases and J by 5 bases, with 12 bases left in between. Germline V gene sequence: CDR1 SGHDT, CDR2 YYEEEE. The DNA for the CDR3 is TGTGCCAGCAGCCTCGGATCAGGGAATGAAAAACTGTTTTTT. Encoded protein: CASSLGSGNEKLFF.

This clone was seen more than once but under ten times. The V gene is TRBV7-2, the J gene TRBJ1-5; D remains ambiguous. The CDR3 is 12 residues long. The germline V gene has CDR1 SGHTA and CDR2 FQGNSA. V was trimmed by 0 bases and J by 11 bases, leaving 8 bases between them. The CDR3 loop reads CASSLAGLAQHF. The DNA of the CDR3 is TGTGCCAGCAGCTTAGCGGGCTTGGCCCAGCATTTT.

The chain recombines TRBV5-1 with TRBJ1-2, with TRBD1 identical over 9 bases. Germline CDR1 reads SGHRS; CDR2 reads YFSETQ. The V segment lost 4 bases and the J segment 7 bases; nucleotides outside the gene matches: 5. The CDR3 consists of 13 residues. The CDR3 nucleotides read TGCGCCAGCAGCACGGACAGGGGTGGTGGCTACACCTTC. This sequence encodes CASSTDRGGGYTF.

The chain uses TRBV9 and TRBJ1-2; the match to TRBD1 covers 7 bases. Germline CDR1 SGDLS, CDR2 YYNGEE. The CDR3 extends over 15 amino acids. The V gene end was trimmed by 0 bases and the J gene end by 2 bases; junction bases not matched to a gene: 4. The CDR3 DNA sequence: TGTGCCAGCAGCGTAGGGGCAGGGGGAAACTATGGCTACACCTTC. Translation gives CASSVGAGGNYGYTF.

This chain uses TRBV24-1 with TRBJ1-2; tentatively, D is TRBD1 (5 bases). Trimming took 3 bases from V and 6 from J, leaving 10 bases between them. This CDR3 comprises 13 residues. CDR1 and CDR2 (germline): KGHDR, SFDVKD. CDR3 region: CATSDRRGDGYTF. DNA of the CDR3: TGTGCCACCAGTGATCGACGGGGGGATGGCTACACCTTC.

The V call is TRBV6-1, the J call TRBJ2-2, with 8 bases matching TRBD2. Germline lookup yields CDR1 MNHNS and CDR2 SASEGT. This CDR3 region has 18 residues. V trimming: 2 bases; J trimming: 1 base; junction bases outside the gene matches: 9. The CDR3 bases are TGTGCCAGCAGTGAACCCTTAATACGGGAGGGGAACACCGGGGAGCTGTTTTTT. It yields the protein CASSEPLIREGNTGELFF.

The chain combines TRBV12-3 or TRBV12-4 with TRBJ1-2; no clear D. With 6 bases removed from V and 6 bases from J, the gap between germline ends came to 14 bases. This CDR3 spans 13 amino acids. This CDR3 is CASSPISEDGYTF. In DNA, the CDR3 is TGTGCCAGCAGCCCGATCAGCGAGGATGGCTACACCTTC.

Turning to this clone: Other DNA sequences of this sample code for an identical CDR3. The chain has TRBV30 and TRBJ1-2; D unclear. This CDR3 has 13 residues. The V gene's germline CDR1 is GTSNPN and CDR2 SVGIG (reference sequence). V lost 0 bases and J lost 4, with 9 bases in between. CDR3 region: CAWSVSEGYGYTF. The CDR3 region has the DNA TGTGCCTGGAGTGTTTCTGAGGGCTATGGCTACACCTTC.

The genes are TRBV28 and TRBJ2-5, with 7 bases identical to TRBD2. Per the germline V gene, CDR1 is MDHEN and CDR2 is SYDVKM. CDR3 length equals 16 residues. With 4 bases clipped from V and 2 bases from J, the junction kept 10 bases outside the gene matches. The CDR3 reads CASSSSRGSHQETQYF. The CDR3 DNA follows: TGTGCCAGCAGTTCAAGTCGCGGGAGTCATCAAGAGACCCAGTACTTC.

This clone was observed a handful of times. DNA of the CDR3: TGTGCCAGCAGCTTTGACAGATACACTGAAGCTTTCTTT. It is translated as CASSFDRYTEAFF. The genes are TRBV7-3 and TRBJ1-1, with D perhaps matching TRBD1 (5 bases). The CDR3 extends over 13 amino acids. CDR1 SGHTA and CDR2 FQGTGA come from the germline V gene. Trimming stripped 3 bases from V and 3 bases from J, with 8 bases between.

The genes are TRBV7-9 and TRBJ2-3, with D perhaps matching TRBD1 (7 bases). V was cut by 7 bases and J by 2 bases, with 19 bases left in between. CDR3 size: 16 residues. The germline CDR1 and CDR2 sequences are SEHNR and FQNEAQ (reference sequence). CDR3 residues: CASTIRGDWNTDTQYF. The CDR3 nucleotides are TGTGCCAGCACCATCAGGGGGGATTGGAACACAGATACGCAGTATTTT.

J is TRBJ1-1 and V is TRBV10-2; D remains ambiguous. This CDR3 spans 12 amino acids. The V gene lost 2 bases and the J gene lost 7 bases, with 8 bases spanning the gap. Germline V lookup: CDR1 WSHSY, CDR2 SAAADI. CDR3 bases: TGCGCCAGCAGTGAGACTCCCATTGAAGCTTTCTTT. This encodes CASSETPIEAFF.

The CDR3 DNA follows: TGTGCCTGGAGTGTACGGGGGGCCCTCGACAATGAGCAGTTCTTC. Translation: CAWSVRGALDNEQFF. The V call is TRBV30, the J call TRBJ2-1; a weak D match, TRBD2 (7 bases). Germline values: CDR1 GTSNPN, CDR2 SVGIG (reference sequence). Trimming took off 0 bases at V and 5 bases at J, with 14 bases between the two ends. The CDR3 spans 15 residues.

This clone showed up just once. V is TRBV7-2 and J is TRBJ2-6; no clear D. Germline V lookup: CDR1 SGHTA, CDR2 FQGNSA. V lost 6 bases and J lost 0, with 6 bases in between. The CDR3 spans 14 residues. This chain's CDR3 is CASRTGSGANVLTF. The CDR3 DNA follows: TGTGCCAGCAGGACGGGCTCTGGGGCCAACGTCCTGACTTTC.

V gene TRBV7-2 combines with J gene TRBJ2-1; 8 bases are a match to TRBD2. Germline loops: CDR1 SGHTA, CDR2 FQGNSA. CDR3 size: 16 residues. The trim removed 1 base at V and 8 bases at J, leaving 10 bases unmatched. CDR3 DNA sequence: TGTGCCAGCAGCTTAGGGGGACTAGGCGGGATGGATGAGCAGTTCTTC. Protein: CASSLGGLGGMDEQFF.

The chain employs TRBV28 and TRBJ1-2; the match to TRBD1 covers 7 bases. Germline CDR1 MDHEN, CDR2 SYDVKM. This CDR3 has 16 residues. The trim removed 2 bases at V and 7 bases at J, leaving 13 bases unmatched. The CDR3 protein is CASSLADFLRGRGYTF. The CDR3 nucleotides read TGTGCCAGCAGTTTAGCGGATTTCTTAAGGGGGCGTGGCTACACCTTC.

The V and J genes are TRBV6-5 and TRBJ2-7, with a weak D call TRBD1 (6 bases). The V gene's germline CDR1 is MNHEY and CDR2 SVGAGI. The V gene lost 4 bases and the J gene lost 1 base, with 11 bases spanning the gap. This CDR3 has 14 amino acids. The CDR3 coding sequence is TGTGCCAGCAGTTTAGGACAGTGGTCCTACGAGCAGTACTTC. It yields the protein CASSLGQWSYEQYF.

The chain couples TRBV30 to TRBJ1-1; 12 positions match TRBD1. The CDR3 length is 15 residues. Germline loops: CDR1 GTSNPN, CDR2 SVGIG (reference sequence). Trimming took 2 bases from V and 5 from J; bases not matched to a gene: 6. In DNA form, the CDR3 reads TGTGCCTGGAGTTCGGGACAGGGGGCAAGAACTGAAGCTTTCTTT. It yields the protein CAWSSGQGARTEAFF.

The chain links TRBV29-1 to TRBJ1-1, with D perhaps TRBD1 (5 bases). Germline values: CDR1 SQVTM, CDR2 ANQGSEA. Trimming cost V 5 bases and J 1 base, with 11 bases left between them. The CDR3 totals 13 residues. CDR3 sequence reads: CSVMFQGNTEAFF. For the CDR3, the DNA is TGCAGCGTTATGTTCCAGGGGAACACTGAAGCTTTCTTT.

The rearrangement joins TRBV14 to TRBJ2-1, with 10 bases lining up with TRBD2. Trimming cost V 4 bases and J 6 bases; bases outside gene matches: 9. The CDR3 spans 16 residues. From germline, CDR1 is SGHDN and CDR2 FVKESK. CDR3 coding DNA: TGTGCCAGCAGCCGACCTGGGACTAGCGAGGGCAATGAGCAGTTCTTC. Translated: CASSRPGTSEGNEQFF.

This chain connects TRBV18 to TRBJ2-3, with D possibly being TRBD2 (6 bases). Trimming shortened V by 5 bases and J by 2 bases, and 20 bases separated the two germline ends. Germline-derived CDR1 and CDR2 are KGHSH and LQKENI. The CDR3 extends over 17 amino acids. The CDR3, as DNA: TGTGCCAGCTCAGTTTCCGTCCCGGGACTTTCCACAGATACGCAGTATTTT. It specifies CASSVSVPGLSTDTQYF.

This clone appeared once. The rearrangement links TRBV9 to TRBJ1-6, with TRBD1 matching over 7 bases. The CDR3 consists of 15 residues. Germline CDR1 SGDLS, CDR2 YYNGEE. V shed 3 bases and J 3 bases; nucleotides not matched to a gene: 3. CDR3 residues: CASSGQGNYNSPLHF. CDR3 sequence (DNA): TGTGCCAGCAGCGGACAGGGTAACTATAATTCACCCCTCCACTTT.

The gene calls are TRBV2 and TRBJ2-3; 9 bases are a match to TRBD2. CDR1 and CDR2 (germline): SNHLY, FYNNEI. With 3 bases clipped from V and 6 bases from J, the junction kept 10 bases outside the gene matches. The CDR3 totals 16 residues. CDR3 coding DNA: TGTGCCAGCAGTGAGGCAGGCGGGGGGGCTTCCGATACGCAGTATTTT. It yields the protein CASSEAGGGASDTQYF.

In this sample, this clone turned up a few times. The genes are TRBV18 and TRBJ1-1, with D unclear. The V and J ends lost 4 bases and 3 bases respectively, with 15 bases between them. Germline loops: CDR1 KGHSH, CDR2 LQKENI. This CDR3 contains 15 residues. The CDR3: CASSQTPGGDTEAFF. CDR3 DNA sequence: TGTGCCAGCTCACAAACCCCTGGCGGGGACACTGAAGCTTTCTTT.

The chain has TRBV18 and TRBJ2-5; 7 nucleotides match TRBD1. The CDR3 has 16 amino acids. Germline CDR1 reads KGHSH; CDR2 reads LQKENI. The V and J ends lost 3 bases and 5 bases, in that order; junction bases with no gene match: 12. The CDR3 nucleotides are TGTGCCAGCTCACCTCGACAGGGATCTTGGACGGAGACCCAGTACTTC. This encodes CASSPRQGSWTETQYF.

The chain has TRBV11-2 and TRBJ2-6; D not resolved. Germline assignment: CDR1 SGHAT and CDR2 FQNNGV. Trimming removed 5 bases from V and 0 bases from J, with 8 bases in between. The CDR3 runs 15 residues. The CDR3 DNA is TGTGCCAGCAGCACACAGCCCTCTGGGGCCAACGTCCTGACTTTC. It translates to CASSTQPSGANVLTF.

The chain carries TRBV5-1 and TRBJ1-6; 10 nucleotides agree with TRBD1. Looked up from germline, CDR1 is SGHRS and CDR2 is YFSETQ. V was pared by 3 bases and J by 7 bases, with 7 bases of the junction left unmatched. The CDR3 loop spans 16 amino acids. CDR3 protein: CASSSTRDRGNSPLHF. CDR3 DNA sequence: TGCGCCAGCAGCTCTACCCGGGACAGGGGAAATTCACCCCTCCACTTT.

This clone was seen more than once but under ten times. In DNA form, the CDR3 reads TGTGCCAGCAGAGAGGATTCACCCCTCCACTTT. The encoded protein is CASREDSPLHF. V gene TRBV28 combines with J gene TRBJ1-6; D is unresolved. V lost 6 bases, J lost 8 bases, and 5 bases lay in between. Looked up from germline, CDR1 is MDHEN and CDR2 is SYDVKM. This CDR3 spans 11 amino acids. Supplemented by reference TRBV28 and TRBJ1-6, the full variable domain reads DVKVTQSSRYLVKRTGEKVFLECVQDMDHENMFWYRQDPGLGLRLIYFSYDVKMKEKGDIPEGYSVSREKKERFSLILESASTNQTSMYLCASREDSPLHFGNGTRLTVT.

V gene TRBV4-1 combines with J gene TRBJ2-7; TRBD2 matches 7 bases. Germline V gene data show CDR1 as MGHRA and CDR2 as YSYEKL. The trim removed 1 base at V and 0 bases at J, leaving 15 bases unmatched. This CDR3 has 19 amino acids. DNA for the CDR3: TGCGCCAGCAGCCAAGTGCCCCCCGCCTGGCGGGAGTCCTCCTACGAGCAGTACTTC. This codes for CASSQVPPAWRESSYEQYF.

V usage is TRBV7-3 and J usage is TRBJ2-5, with D possibly being TRBD1 (6 bases). The germline CDR1 and CDR2 sequences are SGHTA and FQGTGA. This CDR3 is built from 16 residues. Trimming cost V 6 bases and J 3 bases, with 20 bases left between them. The CDR3 spells CASRWGQLPSEETQYF. The CDR3 bases are TGTGCCAGCAGGTGGGGGCAGCTACCATCAGAAGAGACCCAGTACTTC.

The chain has TRBV2 and TRBJ2-7; 12 bases line up with TRBD2. V was clipped by 6 bases and J by 3 bases; unmatched bases: 9. CDR1 is SNHLY and CDR2 is FYNNEI in the germline V gene. The CDR3 loop spans 16 amino acids. CDR3 in amino acids: CASSDGLAGTFYEQYF. CDR3 coding DNA: TGTGCCAGCAGCGACGGACTAGCGGGAACGTTCTACGAGCAGTACTTC.